This T cell receptor (beta chain) was profiled in a study of T-cell reconstitution after alpha-beta-depleted transplantation in children. General study points: In patients about two months after transplant, alpha-beta T cells reportedly arose from several hundred expanded graft clones. It was surviving recipient T cells and thymic progenitors that gave some patients high TCRbeta diversity at day 60. T-cell numbers and diversity one year post-transplant derived largely from freshly generated T cells.

The CDR3 spans 15 residues. V lost 4 bases and J 5 bases, leaving 18 bases between the germline ends. Germline V CDR1 and CDR2: SGHAT, FQNNGV. Only one count was recorded for this clonotype. The antigen is undetermined. It was with unique molecular identifiers that the TCRbeta library was prepared. One entry per CDR3 protein, called by TCRdb with MiXCR from the PCR reads. The sample records fewer than 700,000 distinct CDR3 sequences, about an eighth being singletons. Here the sequenced sample was PBMCs, mostly from graft donor cells, taken 360 days after TCRalphabeta/CD19-depleted stem cell transplant. This clonotype originated in a male patient between 5 and 17 years old who had a stem cell transplant for acute myeloid leukemia, so the T cells may come from the graft donor. This rearrangement joins TRBV11-2 to TRBJ2-7, with D perhaps TRBD1 (7 bases). The CDR3 nucleotides read TGTGCCAGCAGCTCAGGGGGGACCACCCCTAACGAGCAGTACTTC. It translates to CASSSGGTTPNEQYF.